This T cell receptor (beta chain) was sequenced in a study of vaccination and CD4 T cells after COVID-19. The germline CDR1 and CDR2 sequences are SGHTA and FQGNSA. With V trimmed by 2 bases and J by 7 bases, 4 bases remained unmatched. The CDR3 runs to 13 residues. This clonotype came up a few times. Its antigen is currently unknown. Treatment noted: approximately 10-day PBMC culture with coronavirus spike peptide pools or control peptides (ViraFEST assay). The Oncomine TCR Beta short-read assay was what sequenced the DNA obtained from cultured CD4+ T cells. Genomic DNA was isolated from CD4+ T cells that had been cultured. TCRdb redid the calling of the PCR reads with MiXCR, one entry per CDR3 protein. The top ten hold roughly 15% of the sample, which has around 10,000 distinct CDR3 sequences, about 60% seen once.

The chain recombines TRBV7-2 with TRBJ2-5; 7 bases match TRBD2. This TCR derives from a human donor who had recovered from COVID-19. The material sequenced was CD4+ T cells from blood, cultured in vitro. The CDR3 DNA sequence: TGTGCCAGCAGCTTACGCGGGAGCGTGACCCAGTACTTC. This gives the protein CASSLRGSVTQYF.